This TCR beta chain was documented in a study of blood T cell repertoires in COVID-19. Across the study: Samples came from the United States, Italy and Spain, spanning acute and convalescent COVID-19. The cDNA or gDNA used as material had been derived from T cells, B-cell-depleted T cells, or PBMCs.

V shed 0 bases, J shed 0 bases, and the junction held 6 bases outside the gene matches. The germline V gene has CDR1 SGDLS and CDR2 YYNGEE. The CDR3 is made up of 17 amino acids. Original analysis: Nucleated cell counts were estimated from reference gene primer amplification. Some clones are missing from TCRdb's copy, which holds only in-frame ones; the method was immunoSEQ multiplex PCR. The DNA was the basis for D and trimming; V, J and clone size are from that table. The profile shows approximately 240,000 clones, 65% to 80% of them singletons. This receptor was identified in a woman aged 40 to 50 with active or convalescent COVID-19. Sequences were obtained from peripheral blood. The chain employs TRBV9 and TRBJ2-3, with TRBD2 matching 8 bases. The CDR3 nucleotides are TGTGCCAGCAGCGTAGGGTGGCGGGGGGTAAGCACAGATACGCAGTATTTT. It encodes CASSVGWRGVSTDTQYF.